The text below deals with one TCR beta chain. The sample originates from a study of OX40 agonist ivuxolimab in advanced cancers. Study in general: The dose-escalation cohort had hepatocellular carcinoma, melanoma, renal cell or head and neck cancer.

The repertoire was sequenced with immunoSEQ multiplex PCR; TCRdb's copy has only in-frame clones and lacks some. The sample carries about 84,000 clones, more than 80% recorded once. Patients were excluded for autoimmune disease history or systemic immunosuppression. This material consisted of CD4+ or CD8+ T cells sorted from blood, taken in a trial of the OX40 agonist ivuxolimab. This TCR was recovered from an adult with an advanced solid tumor such as melanoma, head and neck, liver or kidney cancer.

CDR3 sequence (DNA): TGTGCCAGCAGCTTAGGTTCGGGCTTAAACATTCAGTACTTC. As protein: CASSLGSGLNIQYF. The rearrangement uses TRBV7-2 and TRBJ2-4, with no clear D. Germline values: CDR1 SGHTA, CDR2 FQGNSA. This CDR3 has 14 residues. V dropped 1 base and J dropped 6 bases, with 10 bases sitting between them.